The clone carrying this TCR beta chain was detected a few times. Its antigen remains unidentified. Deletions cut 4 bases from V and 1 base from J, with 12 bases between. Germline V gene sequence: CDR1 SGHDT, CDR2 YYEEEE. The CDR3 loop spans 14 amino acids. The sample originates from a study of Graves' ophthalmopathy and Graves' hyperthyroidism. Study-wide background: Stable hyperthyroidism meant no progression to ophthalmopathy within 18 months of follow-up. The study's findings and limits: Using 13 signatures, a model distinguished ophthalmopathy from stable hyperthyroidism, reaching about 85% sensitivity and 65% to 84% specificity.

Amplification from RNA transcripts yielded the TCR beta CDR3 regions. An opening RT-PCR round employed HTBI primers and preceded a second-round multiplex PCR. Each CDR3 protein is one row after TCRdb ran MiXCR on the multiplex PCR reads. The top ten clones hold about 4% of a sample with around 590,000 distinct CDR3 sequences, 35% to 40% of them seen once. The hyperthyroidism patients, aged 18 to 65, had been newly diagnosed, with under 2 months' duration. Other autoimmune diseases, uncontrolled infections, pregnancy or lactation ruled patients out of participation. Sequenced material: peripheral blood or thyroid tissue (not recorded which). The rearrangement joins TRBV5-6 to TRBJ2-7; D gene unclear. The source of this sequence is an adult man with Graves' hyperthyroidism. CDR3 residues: CASSRRAISYEQYF. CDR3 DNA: TGTGCCAGCAGCCGGCGAGCTATATCCTACGAGCAGTACTTC.